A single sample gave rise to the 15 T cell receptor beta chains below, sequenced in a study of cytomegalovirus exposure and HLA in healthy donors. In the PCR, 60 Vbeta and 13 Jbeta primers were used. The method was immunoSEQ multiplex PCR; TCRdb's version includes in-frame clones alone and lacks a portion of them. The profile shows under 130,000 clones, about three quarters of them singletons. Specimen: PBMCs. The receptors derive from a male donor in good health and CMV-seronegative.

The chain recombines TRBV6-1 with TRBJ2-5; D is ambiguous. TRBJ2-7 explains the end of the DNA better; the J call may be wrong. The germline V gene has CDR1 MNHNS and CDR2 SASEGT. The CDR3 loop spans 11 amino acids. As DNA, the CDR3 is TGTGCCAGTCCCGGGTTCTACGAGCAGTACTTC. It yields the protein CASPGFYEQYF.

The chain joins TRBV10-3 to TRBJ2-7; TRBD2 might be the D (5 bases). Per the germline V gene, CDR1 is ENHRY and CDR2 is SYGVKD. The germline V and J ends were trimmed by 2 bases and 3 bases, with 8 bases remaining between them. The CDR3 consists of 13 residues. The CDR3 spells CAISEVGSYEQYF. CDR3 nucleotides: TGTGCCATCAGTGAGGTGGGGAGCTACGAGCAGTACTTC.

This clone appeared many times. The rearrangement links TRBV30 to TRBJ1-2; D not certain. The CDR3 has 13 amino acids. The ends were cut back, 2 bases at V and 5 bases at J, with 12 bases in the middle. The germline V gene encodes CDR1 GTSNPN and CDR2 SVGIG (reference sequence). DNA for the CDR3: TGTGCCTGGAGTCCCAGTATGTTGTATGGCTACACCTTC. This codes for CAWSPSMLYGYTF.

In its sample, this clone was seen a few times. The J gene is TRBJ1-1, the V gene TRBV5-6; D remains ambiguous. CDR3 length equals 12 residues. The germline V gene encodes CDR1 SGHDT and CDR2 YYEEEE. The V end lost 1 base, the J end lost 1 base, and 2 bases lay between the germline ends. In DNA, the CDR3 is TGTGCCAGCAGCTTGCGGAACACTGAAGCTTTCTTT. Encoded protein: CASSLRNTEAFF.

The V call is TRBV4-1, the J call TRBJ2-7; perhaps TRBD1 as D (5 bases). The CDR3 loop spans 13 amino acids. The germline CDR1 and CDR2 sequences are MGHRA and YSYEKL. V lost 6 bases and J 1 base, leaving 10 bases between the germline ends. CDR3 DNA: TGCGCCAGCAGTCTATCAGGGTCCTACGAGCAGTACTTC. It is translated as CASSLSGSYEQYF.

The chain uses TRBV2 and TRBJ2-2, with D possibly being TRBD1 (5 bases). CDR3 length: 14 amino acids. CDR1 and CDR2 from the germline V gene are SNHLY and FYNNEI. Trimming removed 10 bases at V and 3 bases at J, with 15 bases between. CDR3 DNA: TGTGCCACCTCGCCCCAAGGGGACACCGGGGAGCTGTTTTTT. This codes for CATSPQGDTGELFF.

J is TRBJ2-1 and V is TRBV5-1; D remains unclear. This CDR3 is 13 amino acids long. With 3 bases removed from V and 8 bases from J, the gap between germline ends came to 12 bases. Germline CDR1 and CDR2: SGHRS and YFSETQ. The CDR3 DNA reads TGCGCCAGCAGCTCCCCCGGTAGCCATGAGCAGTTCTTC. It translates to CASSSPGSHEQFF. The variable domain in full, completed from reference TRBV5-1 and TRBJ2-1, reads KAGVTQTPRYLIKTRGQQVTLSCSPISGHRSVSWYQQTPGQGLQFLFEYFSETQRNKGNFPGRFSGRQFSNSRSEMNVSTLELGDSALYLCASSSPGSHEQFFGPGTRLTVL.

Written as DNA, the CDR3 is TGTGCCAGCAGTTTATCCGGGACACCATCCTACGAGCAGTACTTC. Its protein is CASSLSGTPSYEQYF. The gene calls are TRBV27 and TRBJ2-5; tentative D call: TRBD1 (6 bases). Matching the DNA end better, TRBJ2-7 makes the J call doubtful. The CDR3 covers 15 residues. CDR1 and CDR2 from the germline V gene are MNHEY and SMNVEV (reference sequence).

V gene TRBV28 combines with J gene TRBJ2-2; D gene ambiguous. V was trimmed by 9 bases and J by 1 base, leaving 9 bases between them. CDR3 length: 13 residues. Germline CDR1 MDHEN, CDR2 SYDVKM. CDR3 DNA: TGTGCCAGTCTATATCGGAACACCGGGGAGCTGTTTTTT. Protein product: CASLYRNTGELFF.

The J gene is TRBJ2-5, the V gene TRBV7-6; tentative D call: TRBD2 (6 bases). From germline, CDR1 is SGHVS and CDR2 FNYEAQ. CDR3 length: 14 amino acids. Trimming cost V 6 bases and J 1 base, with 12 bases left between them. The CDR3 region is CASSRLARQETQYF. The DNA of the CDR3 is TGTGCCAGCAGTCGTCTAGCGCGCCAAGAGACCCAGTACTTC.

CDR3 loop: CASAGPPTYEQYF. The CDR3 region has the DNA TGTGCCTCCGCGGGACCTCCAACCTACGAGCAGTACTTC. The chain recombines TRBV7-3 with TRBJ2-7; TRBD2 is a possible D gene (6 bases). CDR1 is SGHTA and CDR2 is FQGTGA in the germline V gene. This CDR3 comprises 13 residues. Trimming removed 11 bases from V and 2 bases from J, with 16 bases in between.

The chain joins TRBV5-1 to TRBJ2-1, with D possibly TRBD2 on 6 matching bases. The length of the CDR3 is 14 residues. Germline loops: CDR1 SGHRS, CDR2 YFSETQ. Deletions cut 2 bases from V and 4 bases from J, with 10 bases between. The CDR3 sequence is CASSFGGGYNEQFF. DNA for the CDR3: TGCGCCAGCAGCTTCGGGGGTGGTTACAATGAGCAGTTCTTC.

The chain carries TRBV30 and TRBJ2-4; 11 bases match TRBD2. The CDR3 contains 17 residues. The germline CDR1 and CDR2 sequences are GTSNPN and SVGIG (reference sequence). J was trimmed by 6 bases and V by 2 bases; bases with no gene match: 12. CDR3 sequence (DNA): TGTGCCTGGAGTCCAAAGACTAGCGGGACATCCCCAAACATTCAGTACTTC. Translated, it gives CAWSPKTSGTSPNIQYF.

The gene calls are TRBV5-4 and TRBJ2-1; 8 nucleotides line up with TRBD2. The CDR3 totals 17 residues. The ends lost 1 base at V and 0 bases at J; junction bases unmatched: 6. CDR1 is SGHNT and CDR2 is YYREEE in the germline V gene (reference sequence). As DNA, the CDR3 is TGTGCCAGCAGCTTGACTAGCGGAGGCAGCTCCTACAATGAGCAGTTCTTC. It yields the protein CASSLTSGGSSYNEQFF.

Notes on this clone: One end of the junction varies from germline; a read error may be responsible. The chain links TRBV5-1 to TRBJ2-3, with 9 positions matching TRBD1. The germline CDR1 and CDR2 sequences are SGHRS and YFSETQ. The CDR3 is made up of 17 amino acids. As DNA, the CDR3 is TGCGCCAGCAGCTTTAAACCCGGGACAGGGACCCCAGACACGCAGTATTTT. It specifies CASSFKPGTGTPDTQYF.